The source of this TCR beta chain is a study of vaccination and CD4 T cells after COVID-19. Across the whole study: Convalescent cases comprised ten or so mild and one severe, all SARS-CoV-2 positive by nasal swab PCR. Convalescent donors: six male, four female; seven Caucasian, two Asian, one multiracial, two Hispanic. Study-level points and caveats: Researchers report that a median about 86% of reactive clones in convalescent patients surfaced only post-vaccination.

Germline CDR1 is DFQATT and CDR2 is SNEGSKA (reference sequence). The CDR3 loop spans 15 amino acids. The ends were cut back, 3 bases at V and 4 bases at J, with 17 bases in the middle. TCRdb reanalysed the PCR reads using MiXCR and keeps one entry per CDR3 protein. The sample includes approximately 23,000 distinct CDR3 sequences, around 50% of them seen just once. On this clonotype: As yet, its antigen is unknown.

The specimen was CD4+ T cells from blood, collected before SARS-CoV-2 vaccination. The TCR was taken from a human donor who had recovered from COVID-19. This sequence joins TRBV20-1 and TRBJ2-3, with D uncertain. CDR3 sequence (DNA): TGCAGTGCTAGTTTCAGACTGGGTCCCGCAGATACGCAGTATTTT. Protein product: CSASFRLGPADTQYF.